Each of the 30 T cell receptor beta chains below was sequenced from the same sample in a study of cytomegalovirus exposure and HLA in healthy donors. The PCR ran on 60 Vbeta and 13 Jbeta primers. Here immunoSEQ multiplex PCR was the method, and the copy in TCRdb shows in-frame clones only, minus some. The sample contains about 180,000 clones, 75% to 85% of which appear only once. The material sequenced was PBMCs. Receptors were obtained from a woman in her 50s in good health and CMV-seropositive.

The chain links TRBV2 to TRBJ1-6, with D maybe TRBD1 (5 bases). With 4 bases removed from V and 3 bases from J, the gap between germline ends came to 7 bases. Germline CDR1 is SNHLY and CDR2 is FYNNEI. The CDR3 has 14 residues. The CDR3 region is CASSADSYNSPLHF. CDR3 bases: TGTGCCAGCAGTGCCGACAGCTATAATTCACCCCTCCACTTT.

The CDR3 DNA follows: TGTGCCAGCAGCCCAAGAGTAGCCTACGAGCAGTACTTC. This codes for CASSPRVAYEQYF. The genes are TRBV9 and TRBJ2-7; D gene uncertain. Germline values: CDR1 SGDLS, CDR2 YYNGEE. V lost 4 bases and J lost 2, with 10 bases in between. The CDR3 runs 13 residues.

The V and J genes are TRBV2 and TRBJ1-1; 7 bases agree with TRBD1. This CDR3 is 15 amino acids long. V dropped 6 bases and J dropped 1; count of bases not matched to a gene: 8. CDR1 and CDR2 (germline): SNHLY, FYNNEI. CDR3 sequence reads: CASRPQGTWNTEAFF. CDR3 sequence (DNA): TGTGCCAGCAGACCACAGGGGACCTGGAACACTGAAGCTTTCTTT.

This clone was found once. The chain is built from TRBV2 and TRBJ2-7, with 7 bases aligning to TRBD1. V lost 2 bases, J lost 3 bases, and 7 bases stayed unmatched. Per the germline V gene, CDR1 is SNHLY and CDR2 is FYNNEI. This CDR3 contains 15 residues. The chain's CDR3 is CASSERGRSGYEQYF. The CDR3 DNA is TGTGCCAGCAGTGAAAGGGGGCGCTCAGGCTACGAGCAGTACTTC.

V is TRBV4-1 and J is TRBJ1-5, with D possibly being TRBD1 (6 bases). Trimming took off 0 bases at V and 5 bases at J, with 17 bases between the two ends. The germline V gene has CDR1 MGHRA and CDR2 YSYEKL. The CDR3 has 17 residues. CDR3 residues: CASSQDPGGGRYQPQHF. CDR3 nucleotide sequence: TGCGCCAGCAGCCAAGATCCGGGAGGGGGTCGTTATCAGCCCCAGCATTTT.

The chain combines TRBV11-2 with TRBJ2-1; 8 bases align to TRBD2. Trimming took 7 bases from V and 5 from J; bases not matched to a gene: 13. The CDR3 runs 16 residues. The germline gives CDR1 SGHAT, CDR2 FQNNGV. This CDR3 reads CASTLLGSGANNEQFF. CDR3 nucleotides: TGTGCCAGCACCCTCCTAGGTAGCGGGGCTAACAATGAGCAGTTCTTC.

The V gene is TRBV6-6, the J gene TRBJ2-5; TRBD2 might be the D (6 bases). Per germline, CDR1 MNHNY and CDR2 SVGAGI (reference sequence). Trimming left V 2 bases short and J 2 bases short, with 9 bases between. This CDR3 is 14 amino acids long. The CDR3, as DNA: TGTGCCAGCAGTTACAAAAGCGGGCAAGAGACCCAGTACTTC. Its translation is CASSYKSGQETQYF.

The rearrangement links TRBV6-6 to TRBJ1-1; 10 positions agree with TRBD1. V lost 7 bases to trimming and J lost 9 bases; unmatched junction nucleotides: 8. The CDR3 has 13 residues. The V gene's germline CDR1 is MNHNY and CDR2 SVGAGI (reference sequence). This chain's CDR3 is CASKQTGGAKAFF. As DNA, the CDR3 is TGTGCCAGCAAGCAGACAGGGGGCGCGAAAGCTTTCTTT.

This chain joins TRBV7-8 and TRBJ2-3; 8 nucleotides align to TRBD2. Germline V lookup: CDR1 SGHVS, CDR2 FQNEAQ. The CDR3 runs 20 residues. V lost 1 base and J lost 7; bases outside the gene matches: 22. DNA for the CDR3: TGTGCCAGCAGCTTAGAACAGCGGGGGCTCTTTGCGGTAGGGACGAATACGCAGTATTTT. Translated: CASSLEQRGLFAVGTNTQYF.

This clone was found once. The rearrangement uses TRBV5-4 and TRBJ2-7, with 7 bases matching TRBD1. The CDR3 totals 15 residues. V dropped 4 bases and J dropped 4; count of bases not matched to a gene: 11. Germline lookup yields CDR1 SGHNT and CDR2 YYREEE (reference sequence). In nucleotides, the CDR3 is TGTGCCAGCAGCCCGGACCCGACAGGGATATACGAGCAGTACTTC. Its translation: CASSPDPTGIYEQYF.

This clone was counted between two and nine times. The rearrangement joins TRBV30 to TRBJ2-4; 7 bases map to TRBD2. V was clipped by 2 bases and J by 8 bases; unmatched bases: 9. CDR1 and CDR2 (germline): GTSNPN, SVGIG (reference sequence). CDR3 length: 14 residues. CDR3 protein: CAWSISGVGDIQYF. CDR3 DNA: TGTGCCTGGAGTATCAGCGGGGTCGGGGACATTCAGTACTTC.

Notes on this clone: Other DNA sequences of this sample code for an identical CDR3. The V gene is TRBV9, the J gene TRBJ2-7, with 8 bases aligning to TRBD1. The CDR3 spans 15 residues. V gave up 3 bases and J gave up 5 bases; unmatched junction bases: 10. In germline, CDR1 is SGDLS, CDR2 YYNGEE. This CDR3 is CASSALPGQANEQYF. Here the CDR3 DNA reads TGTGCCAGCAGCGCCCTTCCGGGACAGGCGAACGAGCAGTACTTC.

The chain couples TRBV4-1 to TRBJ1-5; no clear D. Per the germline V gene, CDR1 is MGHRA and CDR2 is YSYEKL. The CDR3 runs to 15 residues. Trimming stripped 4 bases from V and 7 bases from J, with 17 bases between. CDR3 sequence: CASSPKEVLEQPQHF. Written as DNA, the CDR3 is TGCGCCAGCAGCCCCAAAGAGGTTCTAGAGCAGCCCCAGCATTTT.

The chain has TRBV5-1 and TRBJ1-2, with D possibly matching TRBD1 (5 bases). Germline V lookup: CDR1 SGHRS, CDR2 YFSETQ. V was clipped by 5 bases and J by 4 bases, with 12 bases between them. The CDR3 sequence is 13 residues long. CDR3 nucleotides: TGCGCCAGCAGATCTATCACAGGCTATGGCTACACCTTC. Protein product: CASRSITGYGYTF.

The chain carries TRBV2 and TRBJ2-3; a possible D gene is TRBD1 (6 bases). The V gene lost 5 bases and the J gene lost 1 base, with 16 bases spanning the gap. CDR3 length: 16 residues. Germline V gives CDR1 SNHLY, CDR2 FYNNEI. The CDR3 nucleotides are TGTGCCAGCAGTAGGCCCCTACAGGGTGGCACAGATACGCAGTATTTT. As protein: CASSRPLQGGTDTQYF. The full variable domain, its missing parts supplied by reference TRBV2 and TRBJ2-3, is EPEVTQTPSHQVTQMGQEVILRCVPISNHLYFYWYRQILGQKVEFLVSFYNNEISEKSEIFDDQFSVERPDGSNFTLKIRSTKLEDSAMYFCASSRPLQGGTDTQYFGPGTRLTVL.

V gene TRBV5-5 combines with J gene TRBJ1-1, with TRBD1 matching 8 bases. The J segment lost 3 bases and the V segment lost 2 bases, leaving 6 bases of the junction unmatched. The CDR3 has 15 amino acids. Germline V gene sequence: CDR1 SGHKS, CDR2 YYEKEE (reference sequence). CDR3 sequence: CASSLYRGRDTEAFF. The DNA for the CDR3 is TGTGCCAGCAGCTTATACAGGGGGAGGGACACTGAAGCTTTCTTT.

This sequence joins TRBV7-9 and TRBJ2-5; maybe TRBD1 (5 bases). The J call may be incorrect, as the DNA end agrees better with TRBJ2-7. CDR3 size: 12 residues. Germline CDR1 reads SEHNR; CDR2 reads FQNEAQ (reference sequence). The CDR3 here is CASSSQGGEQYF. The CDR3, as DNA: TGTGCCAGCAGCTCCCAGGGTGGCGAGCAGTACTTC.

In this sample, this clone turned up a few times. CDR3 sequence: CASSPQTGPGSPLHF. In DNA, the CDR3 is TGTGCCAGCTCCCCTCAGACAGGGCCGGGTTCACCCCTCCACTTT. The V and J genes are TRBV6-1 and TRBJ1-6; 7 bases fit TRBD1. Losses at the gene ends were 8 bases for V and 9 bases for J; bases not matched to a gene: 13. Germline assignment: CDR1 MNHNS and CDR2 SASEGT. The CDR3 consists of 15 residues.

CDR3 loop: CASNFGPSYEQYF. The CDR3 coding sequence is TGTGCCAGCAACTTTGGGCCCTCCTACGAGCAGTACTTC. The chain combines TRBV6-6 with TRBJ2-7; D not resolved. With 7 bases removed from V and 0 bases from J, the gap between germline ends came to 10 bases. The germline CDR1 and CDR2 sequences are MNHNY and SVGAGI (reference sequence). The CDR3 is 13 residues long.

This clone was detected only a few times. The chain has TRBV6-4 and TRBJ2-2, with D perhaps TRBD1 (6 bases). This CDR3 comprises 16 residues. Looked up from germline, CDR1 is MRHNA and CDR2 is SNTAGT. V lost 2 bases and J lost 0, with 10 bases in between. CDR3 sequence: CASSDAGDSNTGELFF. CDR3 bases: TGTGCCAGCAGTGACGCAGGGGATTCGAACACCGGGGAGCTGTTTTTT.

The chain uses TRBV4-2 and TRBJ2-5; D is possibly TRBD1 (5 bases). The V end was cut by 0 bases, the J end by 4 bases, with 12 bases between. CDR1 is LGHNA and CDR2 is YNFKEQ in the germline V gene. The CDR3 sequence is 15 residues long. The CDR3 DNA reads TGTGCCAGCAGCCAAGAAAGGACAAGGAGAGAGACCCAGTACTTC. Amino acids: CASSQERTRRETQYF.

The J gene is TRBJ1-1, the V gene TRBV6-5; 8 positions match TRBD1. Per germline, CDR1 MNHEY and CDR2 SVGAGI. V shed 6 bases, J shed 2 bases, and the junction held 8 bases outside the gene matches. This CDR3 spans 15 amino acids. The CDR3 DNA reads TGTGCCAGCAGCCCCCGGGACAGGACAAACACTGAAGCTTTCTTT. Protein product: CASSPRDRTNTEAFF.

Here the CDR3 reads CAWSGVSGNQPQHF. The DNA of the CDR3 is TGTGCCTGGAGTGGGGTATCGGGGAATCAGCCCCAGCATTTT. The chain employs TRBV30 and TRBJ1-5; D uncertain. There are 14 residues in the CDR3. Per the germline V gene, CDR1 is GTSNPN and CDR2 is SVGIG (reference sequence). V was clipped by 1 base and J by 4 bases, with 11 bases between them.

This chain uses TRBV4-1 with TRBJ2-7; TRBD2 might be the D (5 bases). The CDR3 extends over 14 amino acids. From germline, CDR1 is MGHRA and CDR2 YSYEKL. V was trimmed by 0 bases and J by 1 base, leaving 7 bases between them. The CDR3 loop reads CASSQDEGSYEQYF. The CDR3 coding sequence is TGCGCCAGCAGCCAAGATGAGGGATCCTACGAGCAGTACTTC.

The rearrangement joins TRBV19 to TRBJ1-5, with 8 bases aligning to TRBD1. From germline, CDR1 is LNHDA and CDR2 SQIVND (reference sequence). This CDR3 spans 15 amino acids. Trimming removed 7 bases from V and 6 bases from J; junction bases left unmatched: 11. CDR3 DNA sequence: TGTGCCAGTACCCAACTGGACAGGGCGGGTCAGCCCCAGCATTTT. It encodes CASTQLDRAGQPQHF. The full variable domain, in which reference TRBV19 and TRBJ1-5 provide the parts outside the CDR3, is DGGITQSPKYLFRKEGQNVTLSCEQNLNHDAMYWYRQDPGQGLRLIYYSQIVNDFQKGDIAEGYSVSREKKESFPLTVTSAQKNPTAFYLCASTQLDRAGQPQHFGDGTRLSIL.

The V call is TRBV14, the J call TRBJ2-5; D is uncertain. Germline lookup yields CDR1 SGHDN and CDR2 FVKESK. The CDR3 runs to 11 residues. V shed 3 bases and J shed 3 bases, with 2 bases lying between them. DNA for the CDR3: TGTGCCAGCAGCCATAAAGAGACCCAGTACTTC. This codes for CASSHKETQYF. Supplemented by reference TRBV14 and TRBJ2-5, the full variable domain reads EAGVTQFPSHSVIEKGQTVTLRCDPISGHDNLYWYRRVMGKEIKFLLHFVKESKQDESGMPNNRFLAERTGGTYSTLKVQPAELEDSGVYFCASSHKETQYFGPGTRLLVL.

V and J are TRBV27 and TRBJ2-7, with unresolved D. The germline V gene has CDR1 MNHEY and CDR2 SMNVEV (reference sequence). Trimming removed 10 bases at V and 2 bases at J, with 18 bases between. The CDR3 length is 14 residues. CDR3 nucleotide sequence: TGTGCCACCCGAGCCTCAATATTCCCCTACGAGCAGTACTTC. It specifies CATRASIFPYEQYF.

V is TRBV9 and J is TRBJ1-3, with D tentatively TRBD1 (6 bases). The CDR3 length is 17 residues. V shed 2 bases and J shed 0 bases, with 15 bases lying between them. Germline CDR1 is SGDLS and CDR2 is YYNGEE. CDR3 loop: CASSVTGHSSSGNTIYF. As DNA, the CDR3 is TGTGCCAGCAGCGTGACAGGCCATTCGAGCTCTGGAAACACCATATATTTT. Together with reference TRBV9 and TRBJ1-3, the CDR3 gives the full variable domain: DSGVTQTPKHLITATGQRVTLRCSPRSGDLSVYWYQQSLDQGLQFLIQYYNGEERAKGNILERFSAQQFPDLHSELNLSSLELGDSALYFCASSVTGHSSSGNTIYFGEGSWLTVV.

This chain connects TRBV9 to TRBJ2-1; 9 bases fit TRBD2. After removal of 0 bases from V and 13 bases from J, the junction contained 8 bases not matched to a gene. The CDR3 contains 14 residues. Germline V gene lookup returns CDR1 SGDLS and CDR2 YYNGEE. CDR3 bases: TGTGCCAGCAGCGTAGCTAGCGGGGCTCTTGTACAGTTCTTC. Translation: CASSVASGALVQFF.

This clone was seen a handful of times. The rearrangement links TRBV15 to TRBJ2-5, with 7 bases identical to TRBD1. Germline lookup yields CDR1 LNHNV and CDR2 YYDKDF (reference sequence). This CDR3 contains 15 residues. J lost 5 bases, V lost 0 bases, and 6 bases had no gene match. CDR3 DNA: TGTGCCACCAGCAGAGAACACAGGGGATTGGAGACCCAGTACTTC. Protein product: CATSREHRGLETQYF.